One sample yielded the 20 T cell receptor beta chains listed below, sequenced in a study of shared clonotypes between healthy human individuals. Method: immunoSEQ multiplex PCR; TCRdb's copy keeps in-frame clones and lacks some. There are some 2,500,000 clones in the sample; approximately 90% occur only once, and approximately 0.4% lies in the top ten. Specimen: naive CD4+ T cells from PBMCs. Subset defined: CD45RA+ positively selected. The origin of the receptors is a man aged 18 to 30 in good health. Some clones in this sample may be carry-over from other donors' samples.

V gene TRBV11-2 combines with J gene TRBJ2-6; D might be TRBD1 (5 bases). Germline CDR1 is SGHAT and CDR2 is FQNNGV. CDR3 length equals 16 residues. The V gene lost 2 bases and the J gene lost 2 bases, with 10 bases spanning the gap. This chain's CDR3 is CASSLFMDTGANVLTF. For the CDR3, the DNA is TGTGCCAGCAGCTTATTCATGGACACTGGGGCCAACGTCCTGACTTTC.

V and J are TRBV28 and TRBJ1-1; the match to TRBD1 covers 8 bases. The CDR3 totals 14 residues. Germline CDR1 is MDHEN and CDR2 is SYDVKM. Germline trimming cut 4 bases from V and 3 bases from J; bases unmatched to any gene: 4. The CDR3, as DNA: TGTGCCAGCAGTTCAGGGGGACAGGACACTGAAGCTTTCTTT. Translation: CASSSGGQDTEAFF.

CDR3 sequence: CASKASSQGAHYGYTF. The CDR3 nucleotides are TGCGCCAGCAAAGCCAGCTCACAGGGGGCACACTATGGCTACACCTTC. The J gene is TRBJ1-2, the V gene TRBV5-1; the match to TRBD1 covers 9 bases. CDR1 and CDR2 (germline): SGHRS, YFSETQ. The CDR3 length is 16 residues. Trimming removed 6 bases from V and 3 bases from J; junction bases left unmatched: 12.

As to this clone: The same CDR3 can be traced to other DNA sequences in this sample. The chain recombines TRBV19 with TRBJ1-2; 7 bases are shared with TRBD1. V was pared by 4 bases and J by 4 bases, with 3 bases of the junction left unmatched. CDR3 size: 13 residues. Germline-derived CDR1 and CDR2 are LNHDA and SQIVND (reference sequence). In nucleotides, the CDR3 is TGTGCCAGTAGTAACCGGGACAGCTATGGCTACACCTTC. It specifies CASSNRDSYGYTF.

The chain links TRBV19 to TRBJ1-2; D is possibly TRBD1 (6 bases). The CDR3 runs to 14 residues. The germline CDR1 and CDR2 sequences are LNHDA and SQIVND (reference sequence). Trimming shortened V by 9 bases and J by 7 bases, and 21 bases separated the two germline ends. CDR3 amino acids: CASVPGQKRGGYTF. The DNA of the CDR3 is TGTGCCAGCGTCCCGGGACAAAAGAGGGGTGGCTACACCTTC.

The genes are TRBV19 and TRBJ1-4; no definite D call. Germline CDR1 reads LNHDA; CDR2 reads SQIVND (reference sequence). V dropped 5 bases and J dropped 8 bases, with 18 bases sitting between them. CDR3 length: 15 residues. CDR3 nucleotide sequence: TGTGCCAGTAGTGGTGTTATGTGGCGAGGCGAAAAACTGTTTTTT. Encoded protein: CASSGVMWRGEKLFF. The full variable domain, completed using reference TRBV19 and TRBJ1-4, is DGGITQSPKYLFRKEGQNVTLSCEQNLNHDAMYWYRQDPGQGLRLIYYSQIVNDFQKGDIAEGYSVSREKKESFPLTVTSAQKNPTAFYLCASSGVMWRGEKLFFGSGTQLSVL.

The chain is built from TRBV5-1 and TRBJ2-1, with D perhaps TRBD1 (9 bases). The germline V and J ends were trimmed by 2 bases and 6 bases, with 24 bases remaining between them. This CDR3 spans 18 amino acids. Germline V gives CDR1 SGHRS, CDR2 YFSETQ. The CDR3 loop reads CASSFPTGGLAGPNEQFF. CDR3 nucleotide sequence: TGCGCCAGCAGCTTCCCCACAGGGGGCTTAGCGGGACCCAATGAGCAGTTCTTC.

The rearrangement joins TRBV7-9 to TRBJ1-5; the D gene is possibly TRBD1 (6 bases). Trimming pared 2 bases from V and 4 bases from J, leaving 21 bases between. In germline, CDR1 is SEHNR, CDR2 FQNEAQ (reference sequence). CDR3 size: 18 residues. The CDR3 loop is CASSLYGGRALRNQPQHF. The CDR3 DNA follows: TGTGCCAGCAGCTTATATGGGGGCAGGGCGTTAAGGAATCAGCCCCAGCATTTT.

This chain uses TRBV5-5 with TRBJ2-3, with D perhaps assigned TRBD1 or TRBD2 (6 bases each). Trimming cost V 1 base and J 6 bases, with 21 bases left between them. The CDR3 extends over 17 amino acids. Germline-derived CDR1 and CDR2 are SGHKS and YYEKEE (reference sequence). The CDR3 here is CASSLSGLAAQGDTQYF. CDR3 sequence (DNA): TGTGCCAGCAGCTTGAGTGGGTTAGCGGCCCAGGGGGATACGCAGTATTTT.

This chain uses TRBV9 with TRBJ2-1, with 11 bases that match TRBD2. Germline V lookup: CDR1 SGDLS, CDR2 YYNGEE. V was clipped by 3 bases and J by 12 bases; unmatched bases: 17. CDR3 length: 17 residues. DNA of the CDR3: TGTGCCAGCAGCGCCCGAGGGTCCGCTAGCGGGAGGATGGCGCAGTTCTTC. This translates into CASSARGSASGRMAQFF.

Comments on this clone: Other DNA sequences of this sample code for an identical CDR3. The V gene is TRBV5-1, the J gene TRBJ2-2; D is uncertain. Germline values: CDR1 SGHRS, CDR2 YFSETQ. CDR3 length: 14 residues. V lost 2 bases to trimming and J lost 3 bases, with 8 bases between them. The CDR3 DNA follows: TGCGCCAGCAGCTTTGGTAGGGACACCGGGGAGCTGTTTTTT. Amino acids: CASSFGRDTGELFF.

The V and J genes are TRBV5-1 and TRBJ2-7; 10 bases match TRBD2. The CDR3 loop spans 16 amino acids. With 0 bases clipped from V and 1 base from J, the junction kept 4 bases outside the gene matches. The germline V gene has CDR1 SGHRS and CDR2 YFSETQ. CDR3: CASSLVPSGGSYEQYF. CDR3 bases: TGCGCCAGCAGCTTGGTTCCTAGCGGGGGATCCTACGAGCAGTACTTC. Full variable domain (missing parts from reference TRBV5-1 and TRBJ2-7): KAGVTQTPRYLIKTRGQQVTLSCSPISGHRSVSWYQQTPGQGLQFLFEYFSETQRNKGNFPGRFSGRQFSNSRSEMNVSTLELGDSALYLCASSLVPSGGSYEQYFGPGTRLTVT.

With regard to this clone: Lacking the conserved final phenylalanine or tryptophan, this CDR3 likely reflects a read error. Because the CDR3's place on the DNA is in doubt, the DNA is left out and the CDR3 is given as listed by TCRdb. The gene calls are TRBV20-1 and TRBJ2-7. Germline CDR1 is DFQATT and CDR2 is SNEGSKA (reference sequence). The CDR3 is 8 amino acids long, termini counted. CDR3 sequence reads: CSATGPPN.

The chain employs TRBV16 and TRBJ2-7; D might be TRBD1 (5 bases). The CDR3 runs 12 residues. V was pared by 4 bases and J by 4 bases, with 8 bases between. Germline lookup yields CDR1 KGHSY and CDR2 FQNENV. The CDR3 loop is CASSLQVYEQYF. CDR3 nucleotide sequence: TGTGCCAGCAGCCTACAGGTTTACGAGCAGTACTTC.

The chain has TRBV6-6 and TRBJ2-1, with D maybe TRBD1 (6 bases). The CDR3 sequence is 13 residues long. Germline CDR1 and CDR2: MNHNY and SVGAGI (reference sequence). V was trimmed by 6 bases and J by 2 bases, leaving 8 bases between them. The CDR3 DNA sequence: TGTGCCAGCAGCCGGGACACCTACAATGAGCAGTTCTTC. Its protein product is CASSRDTYNEQFF.

The chain recombines TRBV29-1 with TRBJ2-1, with a possible D match to TRBD2 (6 bases). The CDR3 covers 17 residues. Germline V gene sequence: CDR1 SQVTM, CDR2 ANQGSEA. V was pared by 1 base and J by 6 bases, with 22 bases between. The CDR3 DNA reads as TGCAGCGTTGAAGGCGGGATCGACGGGAGTGGGGGCAATGAGCAGTTCTTC. This gives the protein CSVEGGIDGSGGNEQFF.

The chain carries TRBV5-1 and TRBJ2-7, with 12 bases matching TRBD2. Germline V lookup: CDR1 SGHRS, CDR2 YFSETQ. Trimming removed 0 bases from V and 1 base from J; junction bases left unmatched: 14. The CDR3 loop spans 20 amino acids. CDR3 bases: TGCGCCAGCAGCTTGGGCCCGGGACTAGCGGGCCGATTACCATCCTACGAGCAGTACTTC. Amino acid sequence: CASSLGPGLAGRLPSYEQYF.

The V gene is TRBV11-3, the J gene TRBJ2-7; 7 bases map to TRBD1. Germline CDR1 SGHNT, CDR2 YENEEA. With 5 bases clipped from V and 5 bases from J, the junction kept 6 bases outside the gene matches. The CDR3 spans 13 residues. CDR3 region: CASSPQTGNEQYF. In nucleotides, the CDR3 is TGTGCCAGCAGCCCCCAGACAGGGAACGAGCAGTACTTC.

This clone came up once. V and J are TRBV7-9 and TRBJ2-5; 7 bases are a match to TRBD1. Trimming took 1 base from V and 13 from J; bases not matched to a gene: 15. The CDR3 has 15 residues. The germline V gene has CDR1 SEHNR and CDR2 FQNEAQ (reference sequence). CDR3 residues: CASSLGTGRESRWYF. DNA of the CDR3: TGTGCCAGCAGCTTAGGGACAGGTAGAGAGTCCCGGTGGTACTTC.

The genes are TRBV9 and TRBJ2-3; no reliable D call. V was pared by 7 bases and J by 2 bases, with 11 bases between. The CDR3 spans 13 residues. Per germline, CDR1 SGDLS and CDR2 YYNGEE. The CDR3 is CASGGAITDTQYF. As DNA, the CDR3 is TGTGCCAGCGGCGGAGCCATCACAGATACGCAGTATTTT.